These 20 T cell receptor beta chains were sequenced from one sample in a study of T cell repertoires in cytomegalovirus infection (dated by TCRdb to between 2019 and 2020). For these TCRs, the target antigens are not known. TCRdb names Illumina HiSeq 1500 as the instrument used. The public reads were reprocessed in TCRdb via fastp at Q25 and MiXCR, keeping in-frame beta chains. Rows with one shared CDR3 protein collapse into an entry with the most common genes and DNA. In all, the sample holds some 6,000 distinct CDR3 sequences, and about half of those were seen once. 89% of the sample lies in the top ten. Material: PBMCs, sequenced either directly or after in vitro stimulation (not recorded which). Receptor source: a human donor in good health (CMV status not recorded). Some clones in this sample may be carry-over from other donors' samples.

Comments on this clonotype: Lacking the conserved final phenylalanine or tryptophan, this CDR3 likely reflects a read error. This sequence joins TRBV12-3 or TRBV12-4 and TRBJ2-1; D could derive from TRBD1 or TRBD2 (5 bases each). The V gene lost 10 bases and the J gene lost 9 bases, with 40 bases spanning the gap. The CDR3 runs to 20 residues. The CDR3 loop is CAISSLSLLGGERSSTEQFL. CDR3 DNA: TGTGCCATCAGCTCCCTAAGCCTCCTTGGGGGAGAAAGGTCCTCCACTGAGCAGTTCTTA.

Regarding this clonotype: A much larger clone differs from this one at a single base, so this may be a read error. This chain joins TRBV6-5 and TRBJ2-1, with TRBD1 as a possible D gene (6 bases). The CDR3 length is 15 residues. CDR1 is MNHEY, CDR2 SVGAGI, per germline. V shed 6 bases and J shed 4 bases, with 16 bases lying between them. CDR3 in amino acids: CASSPDWGLYNEQFF. The CDR3 DNA reads as TGTGCCAGCAGCCCCGACTGGGGGCTTTACAATGAGCAGTTCTTC.

V is TRBV5-4 and J is TRBJ2-1, with D perhaps TRBD1 (6 bases). The V end lost 0 bases, the J end lost 5 bases, and 12 bases lay between the germline ends. There are 15 residues in the CDR3. CDR1 is SGHNT and CDR2 is YYREEE in the germline V gene (reference sequence). CDR3: CASSLDGGYHNEQFF. The CDR3 nucleotides read TGTGCCAGCAGCTTGGATGGGGGCTACCACAATGAGCAGTTCTTC.

As concerns this clonotype: The germline gene is not matched at one end of the junction; a read error may be the cause. The chain carries TRBV6-5 and TRBJ2-3; 10 positions match TRBD2. The CDR3 loop spans 17 amino acids. Germline V gene lookup returns CDR1 MNHEY and CDR2 SVGAGI. CDR3 amino acids: CARSYSALAGDADPPYF. CDR3 nucleotide sequence: TGTGCCCGCAGTTACTCAGCGCTAGCGGGAGATGCAGATCCGCCGTATTTT.

This clonotype was recorded at least ten times. The rearrangement joins TRBV6-1 to TRBJ2-7; D gene unclear. The CDR3 totals 16 residues. Trimming pared 5 bases from V and 2 bases from J, leaving 19 bases between. CDR1 and CDR2 from the germline V gene are MNHNS and SASEGT. The chain's CDR3 is CASSPLGVALTYEQYF. CDR3 in DNA: TGTGCCAGCAGTCCTTTAGGAGTAGCTCTTACCTACGAGCAGTACTTC.

The CDR3 spells CASSFEGGTDTQYF. The CDR3 DNA is TGTGCCAGCAGTTTTGAAGGGGGCACAGATACGCAGTATTTT. The chain recombines TRBV12-3 or TRBV12-4 with TRBJ2-3; D possibly corresponds to TRBD1 (5 bases). The V and J ends lost 3 bases and 1 base respectively, with 8 bases between them. The CDR3 extends over 14 amino acids.

The table lists this clonotype with a few counts. The rearrangement links TRBV18 to TRBJ2-5; 8 bases are a match to TRBD1. J gave up 4 bases and V 5 bases, and 3 bases lay outside the gene matches. Germline CDR1 and CDR2: KGHSH and LQKENI. The CDR3 has 13 amino acids. The chain's CDR3 is CASSSGQGETQYF. The CDR3 DNA reads as TGTGCCAGCTCATCCGGACAGGGAGAGACCCAGTACTTC.

At least ten counts were recorded for this clonotype. V is TRBV19 and J is TRBJ1-2; D is uncertain. Germline CDR1 is LNHDA and CDR2 is SQIVND (reference sequence). V gave up 2 bases and J gave up 2 bases, with 6 bases separating them. The CDR3 covers 13 residues. The CDR3 DNA sequence: TGTGCCAGTAGTATAAATGGAAACTATGGCTACACCTTC. This codes for CASSINGNYGYTF.

This sequence joins TRBV7-6 and TRBJ2-2; 8 bases are a match to TRBD2. The ends lost 5 bases at V and 0 bases at J; junction bases unmatched: 8. CDR1 is SGHVS, CDR2 FNYEAQ, per germline. CDR3 length: 17 amino acids. CDR3 sequence reads: CASSPSRLATNTGELFF. CDR3 nucleotide sequence: TGTGCCAGCAGCCCCTCGCGACTAGCGACGAACACCGGGGAGCTGTTTTTT.

This clonotype was recorded only once. The junction departs from germline at one end; a sequencing error may be responsible. The chain couples TRBV6-8 to TRBJ1-1; maybe TRBD1 (6 bases). The CDR3 is made up of 14 amino acids. Germline V lookup: CDR1 MNHGY, CDR2 SAAAGT. This CDR3 is CANSTGQTNTEAVF. The CDR3 DNA follows: TGTGCCAACTCGACTGGACAGACGAACACTGAAGCTGTCTTT.

In the case of this clonotype: The conserved final phenylalanine or tryptophan is absent from the CDR3, which likely points to a read error. The V call is TRBV25-1, the J call TRBJ2-7; no definite D call. CDR3 length equals 12 residues. Germline CDR1 MGHDK, CDR2 SYGVNS. As DNA, the CDR3 is TGTGTCGTCGCCTCTGGGGCCTACGAGCAGTACTGC. It encodes CVVASGAYEQYC.

The chain combines TRBV4-1 with TRBJ2-3; 10 positions match TRBD2. The germline gives CDR1 MGHRA, CDR2 YSYEKL. The CDR3 length is 17 residues. V trimming: 2 bases; J trimming: 4 bases; junction bases outside the gene matches: 9. DNA for the CDR3: TGCGCCAGCAGCCAATCGAGCGGGGGGGCGAGAGCAGATACGCAGTATTTT. This encodes CASSQSSGGARADTQYF.

The genes are TRBV5-4 and TRBJ2-5, with TRBD2 identical over 11 bases. The CDR3 has 14 amino acids. The germline V gene has CDR1 SGHNT and CDR2 YYREEE (reference sequence). Germline trimming cut 4 bases from V and 4 bases from J; bases unmatched to any gene: 3. The CDR3 loop reads CASSPGLAGETQYF. The CDR3 DNA reads as TGTGCCAGCAGCCCTGGACTAGCGGGAGAGACCCAGTACTTC.

The V and J genes are TRBV6-6 and TRBJ2-5; D is tentatively TRBD1 or TRBD2 (5 bases each). CDR3 length equals 15 residues. Trimming cost V 5 bases and J 7 bases, with 20 bases left between them. The germline gives CDR1 MNHNY, CDR2 SVGAGI (reference sequence). The CDR3 here is CASSRRDVGVGTQYF. CDR3 DNA: TGTGCCAGCAGTCGACGAGATGTGGGGGTGGGGACCCAGTACTTC.

A note on this clonotype: A read error is likely, as this CDR3 ends without the conserved phenylalanine or tryptophan. The rearrangement joins TRBV7-8 to TRBJ2-7, with D possibly matching TRBD1 (6 bases). The germline V gene encodes CDR1 SGHVS and CDR2 FQNEAQ. The CDR3 is 14 amino acids. V dropped 4 bases and J dropped 8 bases, with 18 bases sitting between them. The CDR3 DNA follows: TGTGCCAGCAGCTGGGACACCCCTTTCGACAAGCAGTACTTA. This encodes CASSWDTPFDKQYL.

The chain carries TRBV19 and TRBJ2-7; D perhaps matches TRBD1 (5 bases). The CDR3 runs to 16 residues. Germline loops: CDR1 LNHDA, CDR2 SQIVND (reference sequence). Between the trimmed V and J ends, which lost 4 bases and 0 bases, there was a span of 16 bases. The CDR3 DNA sequence: TGTGCCAGTAGTAGAGAAGGGGATGTAGGCTCCTACGAGCAGTACTTC. Its protein is CASSREGDVGSYEQYF. The full variable domain, completed using reference TRBV19 and TRBJ2-7, is DGGITQSPKYLFRKEGQNVTLSCEQNLNHDAMYWYRQDPGQGLRLIYYSQIVNDFQKGDIAEGYSVSREKKESFPLTVTSAQKNPTAFYLCASSREGDVGSYEQYFGPGTRLTVT.

This chain uses TRBV6-8 with TRBJ1-5, with a tentative D call TRBD1 (6 bases). This CDR3 contains 13 residues. V was pared by 7 bases and J by 4 bases, with 11 bases between. Per the germline V gene, CDR1 is MNHGY and CDR2 is SAAAGT. The CDR3: CASIGQKNQPQHF. CDR3 bases: TGTGCCAGCATCGGACAGAAGAATCAGCCCCAGCATTTT.

Concerning this clonotype: One end of the junction does not line up with germline, which may come from a read error. The chain has TRBV6-2 or TRBV6-3 and TRBJ2-7; D gene unclear. CDR1 and CDR2 from the germline V gene are MNHEY and SVGEGT. The CDR3 contains 12 residues. The CDR3 spells CASSYPPPEHAF. The CDR3 DNA reads as TGTGCCAGCAGTTACCCACCTCCAGAGCATGCCTTC.

About this clonotype: A much larger clone is a single base away; this may be a read error. The V gene is TRBV15, the J gene TRBJ1-4; D remains unclear. This CDR3 has 12 residues. CDR1 and CDR2 (germline): LNHNV, YYDKDF (reference sequence). The CDR3 protein is CSTSSENEKLFF. DNA for the CDR3: TGTTCCACCAGCAGCGAGAATGAAAAACTGTTTTTT. Full variable domain (outside the CDR3, taken from reference TRBV15 and TRBJ1-4): DAMVIQNPRYQVTQFGKPVTLSCSQTLNHNVMYWYQQKSSQAPKLLFHYYDKDFNNEADTPDNFQSRRPNTSFCFLDIRSPGLGDTAMYLCSTSSENEKLFFGSGTQLSVL.

On this clonotype: One junction end disagrees with the germline gene, perhaps due to a read error. The rearrangement joins TRBV7-8 to TRBJ2-7; D is uncertain. Per the germline V gene, CDR1 is SGHVS and CDR2 is FQNEAQ. This CDR3 has 14 residues. This CDR3 reads CASGVDTPGDDQYF. In DNA, the CDR3 is TGTGCCAGCGGCGTTGACACCCCTGGCGACGATCAGTACTTC.